The rows below give T cell receptor beta chains drawn from one sample of a study of cytomegalovirus exposure and HLA in healthy donors. TCRdb's table, derived via immunoSEQ multiplex PCR, lists solely in-frame clones and lacks some. The sample lists 200,000 to 300,000 clones; around four fifths were seen once. Sequenced material: PBMCs. The receptors derive from a boy younger than 18 in good health and CMV-seronegative. Each CDR3 is given with its conserved first and last residue. The D gene is left open where the match is weak. Rows give clone size only sometimes, using once, few, many, or a class for an expanded clone.

V gene	D gene	clone size	J gene	CDR3 DNA	CDR3 protein
TRBV2	-	-	TRBJ2-7	TGTGCCAGCAGTGACAGGGTATCCTACGAGCAGTACTTC	CASSDRVSYEQYF
TRBV30	-	once	TRBJ2-7	TGTGCCTGGAGGGCAGGGGATTACGAGCAGTACTTC	CAWRAGDYEQYF
TRBV7-8	TRBD1	few	TRBJ2-5	TGTGCCAGCAGTCAGAACCGGGACAGGATGGGGGAGACCCAGTACTTC	CASSQNRDRMGETQYF
TRBV5-1	TRBD1	-	TRBJ1-4	TGCGCCAGCAGCTTGGCGGGACAGGGTAATGAAAAACTGTTTTTT	CASSLAGQGNEKLFF
TRBV6-6	-	-	TRBJ2-7	TGTGCCAGCACCCTTTCCACAGGCGACGAGCAGTACTTC	CASTLSTGDEQYF
TRBV29-1	-	-	TRBJ1-4	TGCAGCGTTCATAGCGGCTGGGGAGAAAAACTGTTTTTT	CSVHSGWGEKLFF
TRBV9	-	-	TRBJ1-5	TGTGCCAGCAGCGCTGAGGACAGCCATCAGCCCCAGCATTTT	CASSAEDSHQPQHF
TRBV9	TRBD1	few	TRBJ1-1	TGTGCCAGCAGCACCAGGGGGTACACTGAAGCTTTCTTT	CASSTRGYTEAFF
TRBV7-9	-	few	TRBJ1-1	TGTGCCAGCAGCTACAAACAGGGAATCACTGAAGCTTTCTTT	CASSYKQGITEAFF
TRBV5-1	TRBD2	-	TRBJ2-3	TGCGCCAGCAGGCGGACTAGCGGGGGCTCCAAAACAGATACGCAGTATTTT	CASRRTSGGSKTDTQYF
TRBV30	-	-	TRBJ1-6	TGTGCCTGGAATTGGGGGCGAACAAATTCACCCCTCCACTTT	CAWNWGRTNSPLHF
TRBV9	TRBD2	-	TRBJ2-3	TGTGCCAGCAGCGTCGGGACTAGCGGGGTAGATACGCAGTATTTT	CASSVGTSGVDTQYF
TRBV18	-	-	TRBJ2-5	TGTGCCAGCTCACCAAGGCGGGACGAGACCCAGTACTTC	CASSPRRDETQYF
TRBV5-1	TRBD1	-	TRBJ1-1	TGCGCCAGCAGCTCCACAGGGGGAAGATGGGACACTGAAGCTTTCTTT	CASSSTGGRWDTEAFF
TRBV5-6	-	-	TRBJ2-7	TGTGCCAGCAGCTTGCCTTCCTACGAGCAGTACTTC	CASSLPSYEQYF
TRBV29-1	TRBD1	-	TRBJ2-7	TGCAGCGTTGGGGACAGGGGCGCCTCCTACGAGCAGTACTTC	CSVGDRGASYEQYF
TRBV21-1	-	-	TRBJ2-1	TGTGCCAGCAGCAAAGGTCGTAGAGCATCTAGGAGCTCCTACAATGAGCAGTTCTTC	CASSKGRRASRSSYNEQFF
TRBV27	TRBD2	few	TRBJ2-3	TGTGCCAGCACTAGCGGCCGCACAGATACGCAGTATTTT	CASTSGRTDTQYF
TRBV5-1	-	-	TRBJ2-3	TGCGCCAGCAGCTTGGCCGCTAGCTTATCCACAGATACGCAGTATTTT	CASSLAASLSTDTQYF
TRBV7-4	TRBD1	-	TRBJ1-1	TGTGCCAGCAGCTTAGGTCGTCGTGGGACAGGGTCGACTGAAGCTTTCTTT	CASSLGRRGTGSTEAFF
TRBV19	-	-	TRBJ2-5	TGTGCCAGCCTGACTATCTCGGGAGTTGAGGAGACCCAGTACTTC	CASLTISGVEETQYF
TRBV11-2	TRBD1	-	TRBJ2-1	TGTGCCAGCAGCTTTCAGGGGGCCGCCTACAATGAGCAGTTCTTC	CASSFQGAAYNEQFF
TRBV6-4	-	-	TRBJ2-1	TGTGCCAGCAGTGACGCGGCTAGCCCCTACAATGAGCAGTTCTTC	CASSDAASPYNEQFF
TRBV9	-	-	TRBJ1-2	TGTGCCAGCAGCGTAGGGGATTCTTTGGCAGGGGTAGGGGATAACTATGGCTACACCTTC	CASSVGDSLAGVGDNYGYTF
TRBV7-8	TRBD1	-	TRBJ1-4	TGTGCCAGCAGCCCCTGGACAGGAGTTGAAAAACTGTTTTTT	CASSPWTGVEKLFF
TRBV6-1	-	once	TRBJ2-5	TGTGCCAGCATCGGAGAGACCCAGTACTTC	CASIGETQYF
TRBV7-2	TRBD1	-	TRBJ1-2	TGTGCCAGCAGCGAGACAGGGACCTATGGCTACACCTTC	CASSETGTYGYTF
TRBV5-1	-	few	TRBJ2-1	TGCGCCAGCAGCTTGGGTTCACTAGCTTACAATGAGCAGTTCTTC	CASSLGSLAYNEQFF
TRBV2	TRBD1	-	TRBJ2-7	TGTGCCAGCAGTGAAGCGCTTCATGCAGGGGGACCCAAGACCAAGTACTTC	CASSEALHAGGPKTKYF
TRBV6-1	TRBD2	-	TRBJ2-2	TGTGCCAGCAGTGGGACTAGAGCCGGGGAGCTGTTTTTT	CASSGTRAGELFF
TRBV6-1	-	-	TRBJ1-2	TGTGCCAGCAGGGCCCGGGGGGGCTACACCTTC	CASRARGGYTF
TRBV7-8	-	-	TRBJ1-3	TGTGCCAGCAGCTTAAGGGCAGGGGATGACTCTGGAAACACCATATATTTT	CASSLRAGDDSGNTIYF
TRBV5-4	TRBD1	-	TRBJ1-6	TGTGCCAGCAGCTTGGCCGCGGGACAGGGGGGTTCACCCCTCCACTTT	CASSLAAGQGGSPLHF
TRBV30	-	-	TRBJ1-2	TGTGCCTGGAGTGACGGGGGGGGCTACACCTTC	CAWSDGGGYTF
TRBV21-1	-	-	TRBJ1-2	TGTGCCAGCAGCCCGTCTCCGGCCCTTCGGGTTGGGGGCTACACCTTC	CASSPSPALRVGGYTF
TRBV19	-	-	TRBJ2-5	TGTGCCAGTAGTCCGAGGGGGGGGCGGGTCCAGACCCAGTACTTC	CASSPRGGRVQTQYF
TRBV25-1	TRBD2	once	TRBJ2-7	TGTGCCAGCAGTGACGCGGGGGATTGGTACGAGCAGTACTTC	CASSDAGDWYEQYF
TRBV7-8	-	-	TRBJ1-1	TGTGCCAGCACCAAACTTAGAGACAGGTATAGGAACACTGAAGCTTTCTTT	CASTKLRDRYRNTEAFF
TRBV5-1	TRBD1	few	TRBJ1-1	TGCGCCAGCAGCTTAGATTGGACAGGGGGTGAAGCTTTCTTT	CASSLDWTGGEAFF
TRBV7-9	TRBD1	-	TRBJ1-2	TGTGCCAGCAGCTCCCGGACAGGGGCAGGGGGCTACACCTTC	CASSSRTGAGGYTF
TRBV18	-	-	TRBJ2-7	TGTGCCAGCTCACCACCTGTCCTTTTCGGCGAGCAGTACTTC	CASSPPVLFGEQYF
TRBV7-8	-	-	TRBJ1-5	TGTGCCAGCAGCTTAGAGTCCAGGGGAGGGCAGCCCCAGCATTTT	CASSLESRGGQPQHF
TRBV19	TRBD1	-	TRBJ1-5	TGTGCCAGTAGTATTTTGAGGGGGCAATTGTCGAATCAGCCCCAGCATTTT	CASSILRGQLSNQPQHF
TRBV10-2	-	-	TRBJ2-7	TGCGCCAGCAGGGAAGACAGCTCCTACGAGCAGTACTTC	CASREDSSYEQYF
TRBV7-8	-	-	TRBJ2-1	TGTGCCAGCAGCTTAGTAGAAGTGTCGGGGAATGAGCAGTTCTTC	CASSLVEVSGNEQFF
TRBV5-6	TRBD1	few	TRBJ2-7	TGTGCCAGCAAGACAGGGACAATGGGGGTCGAGCAGTACTTC	CASKTGTMGVEQYF
TRBV11-3	TRBD2	-	TRBJ2-5	TGTGCCAGCAGCTTCACTAGCGGTGGTGAGACCCAGTACTTC	CASSFTSGGETQYF
TRBV7-2	TRBD2	-	TRBJ2-7	TGTGCCAGCAGCTTAGCCAGGCTAGCGGGGACCGACGAGCAGTACTTC	CASSLARLAGTDEQYF
TRBV5-6	-	-	TRBJ2-3	TGTGCCAGCAGCCCAGACAGCACATACACAGATACGCAGTATTTT	CASSPDSTYTDTQYF
TRBV5-1	-	-	TRBJ2-5	TGCGCCAGCAGCTTAGCTGATCCTCTTTGGGAGACCCAGTACTTC	CASSLADPLWETQYF
TRBV5-1	-	-	TRBJ2-3	TGCGCCAGCAGCTTGTCCTTTGGCGGTACGCAGTATTTT	CASSLSFGGTQYF
TRBV29-1	-	-	TRBJ2-7	TGCAGCGGGGGAGGGGACAGGATCGACGAGCAGTACTTC	CSGGGDRIDEQYF
TRBV5-1	-	few	TRBJ2-1	TGCGCCAGCAGCTTGGCCATCGGGCGGGGTCACTACAATGAGCAGTTCTTC	CASSLAIGRGHYNEQFF
TRBV19	TRBD1	-	TRBJ1-5	TGTGCCAGTAGTATTGTACCTTTTAAGGGGGCGGGCAATCAGCCCCAGCATTTT	CASSIVPFKGAGNQPQHF
TRBV11-2	TRBD1	-	TRBJ1-4	TGTGCCAGCAGCCCCGTGGTGGGACAGGGGAGGTATGGAGAAAAACTGTTTTTT	CASSPVVGQGRYGEKLFF